This T cell receptor (beta chain) was recorded in a study of shared clonotypes between healthy human individuals. Whole-study context: CD4 naive cells filled three plates per donor, CD4 memory three, CD8 naive two and CD8 memory one.

Worth noting for this clone: What it recognizes is unknown.

Study-wide points: Depth was large, yet rarefaction showed that sorted-subset sequencing was incomplete. Memory subsets generally showed smaller estimated richness than naive subsets did.

This table comes from immunoSEQ multiplex PCR, and its TCRdb copy is limited to in-frame clones, with some not included. The sample consists of about 1.5 million clones, 95% to 99% of them appearing once. This CDR3 is built from 13 residues. With 6 bases removed from V and 1 base from J, the gap between germline ends came to 9 bases. Germline lookup yields CDR1 SGHTA and CDR2 FQGNSA. In the CD4+ fraction, cells were divided into CD45RA+ naive and CD45RA-negative memory subsets. The sequence was obtained from a man younger than 45 in good health. The source material was naive CD4+ T cells sorted from blood. Subset noted: CD45RA+ positively selected. The rearrangement joins TRBV7-2 to TRBJ1-1, with D possibly matching TRBD1 (5 bases). This chain's CDR3 is CASRTQGNTEAFF. For the CDR3, the DNA is TGTGCCAGCAGGACTCAGGGGAACACTGAAGCTTTCTTT.